This paragraph reports one T cell receptor (beta chain). Its antigen is currently unknown. The CDR3 spans 14 residues. Germline V CDR1 and CDR2: SGHNT, YENEEA. J was trimmed by 5 bases and V by 5 bases; bases with no gene match: 8. Produced via immunoSEQ multiplex PCR; TCRdb's table is partial and in-frame only. Of approximately 140,000 clones listed, over 65% are singletons. Documented time point: baseline pretreatment blood. Documented treatment: 15 Gy SBRT to primary tumor, nephrectomy 4 weeks later. Blood was sampled at baseline, 2 weeks and 4 weeks after SBRT. The patient's renal cell carcinoma had clear cell pathology. The data were obtained in a study of radiation and T cells in renal cell carcinoma. Regarding the study as a whole: Without pretreatment biopsies, baseline tumor clonotype presence was undetermined. In blood, top tumor clones expanded by 2 weeks, shrinking by 4.

The chain carries TRBV11-3 and TRBJ1-1; 7 nucleotides match TRBD1. The sequence derives from a woman in her forties or fifties with renal cell carcinoma. The source was blood, collected from a patient whose treatment included radiotherapy and nephrectomy. This CDR3 is CASSRGTEGTEAFF. CDR3 DNA sequence: TGTGCCAGCAGCCGGGGGACAGAAGGGACTGAAGCTTTCTTT.